These T cell receptor beta chains were read from a single sample in a study of blood T cell repertoires in COVID-19. The repertoire was sequenced with immunoSEQ multiplex PCR; TCRdb's copy has only in-frame clones and lacks some. Of 200,000 or so clones listed, 84% are singletons. The sequenced sample consisted of peripheral blood. The receptors derive from a woman in her fifties or sixties who had recovered from COVID-19. The CDR3 runs from the conserved cysteine through the conserved F or W. D genes are given only for firm matches. Some rows have no size entry. The others give once, few or many, or a class for an expanded clone.

cdr3_length	j_call	clone_size	d_call	v_call	cdr3_aa	cdr3_nt
15	TRBJ2-7	.	TRBD1	TRBV11-1	CASSLETGGMVEQYF	TGTGCCAGCAGCTTAGAGACAGGGGGCATGGTCGAGCAGTACTTC
18	TRBJ1-2	.	TRBD1	TRBV4-1	CASSHSREDRGAHDRYTF	TGCGCCAGCAGCCACTCTAGGGAGGACAGGGGCGCACATGACCGCTACACCTTC
14	TRBJ2-3	.	.	TRBV6-5	CASSSRVHTDTQYF	TGTGCCAGCAGTTCCCGGGTCCACACAGATACGCAGTATTTT
14	TRBJ1-2	once	.	TRBV2	CAIPYSGGEDGYTF	TGTGCAATCCCCTATTCCGGGGGGGAGGATGGCTACACCTTC
15	TRBJ2-7	.	.	TRBV7-8	CASSVRGSGPYEQYF	TGTGCCAGCAGCGTTAGGGGGTCAGGGCCCTACGAGCAGTACTTC
15	TRBJ2-3	.	TRBD2	TRBV5-1	CASSPQRGATDTQYF	TGCGCCAGCAGCCCGCAGCGGGGGGCCACAGATACGCAGTATTTT
16	TRBJ2-7	.	.	TRBV5-1	CASSLSAGLRSYEQYF	TGCGCCAGCAGCTTGTCCGCGGGGTTAAGGTCCTACGAGCAGTACTTC
13	TRBJ2-7	.	.	TRBV30	CAWSPSGTNGQYF	TGTGCCTGGAGTCCCTCCGGGACAAACGGGCAGTACTTC
14	TRBJ2-3	.	.	TRBV7-3	CASSSGHSTDTQYF	TGTGCCAGCAGCTCGGGACACAGCACAGATACGCAGTATTTT
14	TRBJ2-7	.	.	TRBV20-1	CSASTGEASYEQYF	TGCAGTGCTAGTACAGGGGAGGCCTCCTACGAGCAGTACTTC